The 10 T cell receptor beta chains below were found in one sample sequenced in a study of blood T cell repertoires in COVID-19 (dated by TCRdb to 2018 to 2020). The method was the immunoSEQ multiplex PCR assay. What TCRdb holds here is the immuneACCESS table cut down to in-frame rearrangements. Part of the clones is not present; checked against another copy, under half of the missing clones reflect an unresolved V gene, and the others are unexplained. For this sample there are around 160,000 clones; about 81% appear just once. The top ten clones comprise about a tenth of the sample. The material sequenced was peripheral blood. The receptor source for this set is a human donor in a cohort sampled during active COVID-19.

The CDR3 nucleotides read TGTGCCATCAGTGAGTCAGACACCTACGAGCAGTACTTC. It codes for CAISESDTYEQYF. V is TRBV10-3 and J is TRBJ2-7; D gene unclear. Germline V gives CDR1 ENHRY, CDR2 SYGVKD. V lost 0 bases, J lost 2 bases, and 5 bases lay in between. This CDR3 contains 13 residues.

The gene calls are TRBV5-6 and TRBJ2-5; D uncertain. The V end lost 0 bases, the J end lost 4 bases, and 7 bases lay between the germline ends. Germline V gene data show CDR1 as SGHDT and CDR2 as YYEEEE. The CDR3 sequence is 13 residues long. Here the CDR3 reads CASSLGALETQYF. In DNA form, the CDR3 reads TGTGCCAGCAGCTTGGGGGCTTTAGAGACCCAGTACTTC.

Only one count was recorded for this clone. J is TRBJ2-7 and V is TRBV9, with 11 positions matching TRBD1. CDR3 length: 15 amino acids. After removal of 3 bases from V and 1 base from J, the junction contained 3 bases not matched to a gene. Per the germline V gene, CDR1 is SGDLS and CDR2 is YYNGEE. The CDR3 protein is CASSEGQGASYEQYF. In DNA form, the CDR3 reads TGTGCCAGCAGCGAAGGACAGGGGGCATCCTACGAGCAGTACTTC.

This sequence joins TRBV7-2 and TRBJ2-5; 9 nucleotides agree with TRBD1. Germline V gene lookup returns CDR1 SGHTA and CDR2 FQGNSA. CDR3 length equals 14 residues. Trimming cost V 5 bases and J 9 bases; bases outside gene matches: 10. This CDR3 is CASSLAGTGNSQYF. CDR3 nucleotides: TGTGCCAGCAGCCTCGCCGGGACAGGGAATTCCCAGTACTTC. Complete variable domain (other parts from reference TRBV7-2 and TRBJ2-5): GAGVSQSPSNKVTEKGKDVELRCDPISGHTALYWYRQSLGQGLEFLIYFQGNSAPDKSGLPSDRFSAERTGGSVSTLTIQRTQQEDSAVYLCASSLAGTGNSQYFGPGTRLLVL.

This chain connects TRBV7-9 to TRBJ1-2; D call uncertain. Germline lookup yields CDR1 SEHNR and CDR2 FQNEAQ (reference sequence). This CDR3 contains 13 residues. Trimming shortened V by 5 bases and J by 7 bases, and 14 bases separated the two germline ends. The chain's CDR3 is CASSDGASSGYTF. For the CDR3, the DNA is TGTGCCAGCAGCGACGGAGCCTCGAGTGGCTACACCTTC.

The chain combines TRBV28 with TRBJ2-1; D is unclear. Per the germline V gene, CDR1 is MDHEN and CDR2 is SYDVKM. The CDR3 length is 15 residues. V was trimmed by 10 bases and J by 1 base, leaving 17 bases between them. The CDR3 DNA reads TGTGCCACCGTCGTGGCCTCACCTTCCTACAATGAGCAGTTCTTC. It codes for CATVVASPSYNEQFF.

This clone appeared once. The junction differs from germline at one of its ends, possibly a read error. The chain combines TRBV7-9 with TRBJ2-7, with D possibly TRBD1 on 8 matching bases. The CDR3 consists of 16 residues. The germline CDR1 and CDR2 sequences are SEHNR and FQNEAQ (reference sequence). Here the CDR3 reads CASSLAAGGQSTEQYF. CDR3 bases: TGTGCCAGCAGCCTAGCGGCAGGGGGCCAATCTACGGAGCAGTACTTC.

The J gene is TRBJ2-6, the V gene TRBV5-1; tentative D call: TRBD1 (5 bases). Trimming cost V 1 base and J 2 bases, with 7 bases left between them. CDR3 length: 15 amino acids. The V gene's germline CDR1 is SGHRS and CDR2 YFSETQ. The CDR3 coding sequence is TGCGCCAGCAGCTTGTTGGGGCCTGGGGCCAACGTCCTGACTTTC. Translated: CASSLLGPGANVLTF.

This chain uses TRBV11-2 with TRBJ1-1; 9 positions match TRBD1. Germline V gene data show CDR1 as SGHAT and CDR2 as FQNNGV. V lost 6 bases, J lost 5 bases, and 13 bases stayed unmatched. This CDR3 contains 16 residues. CDR3 in DNA: TGTGCCAGCAGATCTATTCGGGACAGGGCTAAGACTGAAGCTTTCTTT. It codes for CASRSIRDRAKTEAFF.

This clone was found a few times. CDR3 coding DNA: TGTGCCAGCAGTCGGACTAGCGTAAGCACAGATACGCAGTATTTT. Protein: CASSRTSVSTDTQYF. The V and J genes are TRBV7-2 and TRBJ2-3, with TRBD2 identical over 9 bases. This CDR3 has 15 residues. Unmatched junction bases numbered 4, after V lost 6 bases and J lost 0 bases. The germline V gene has CDR1 SGHTA and CDR2 FQGNSA.